The text below deals with one T cell receptor beta chain. No antigen is known for it. CD8 cells regarded as naive lacked CD45RO, were positively chosen for CCR7, and omitted terminally differentiated effector memory CD45RA+ cells. The entry originates in a study of shared clonotypes between healthy human individuals. Using around 180 ng DNA, 25,000 to 35,000 T cell genomes, the sorted-subset replicate PCRs were run. The assay was immunoSEQ multiplex PCR, and TCRdb's table has in-frame clones only and misses some. The sample comprises over 2,000,000 clones, around 93% of which are singletons, and roughly 1.7% rests with the top ten. Germline lookup yields CDR1 LNHDA and CDR2 SQIVND (reference sequence). Trimming cost V 6 bases and J 7 bases, with 19 bases left between them. CDR3 length: 14 amino acids. Study-wide results and limits: Between several donors, naive CD4 clonotypes were shared at a level of approximately 5%. It was expected that sequencing depth would affect clonotype sharing among donors.

Sequenced sample: naive CD8+ T cells from PBMCs. This clonotype was obtained from a man aged 18 to 29 in good health. Some clones in this sample may be carry-over from other donors' samples. This chain joins TRBV19 and TRBJ2-7; a possible D gene is TRBD1 (6 bases). CDR3 in DNA: TGTGCCAGTAGCACGAGACAGGCCCCCCGGGAGCAGTACTTC. Amino acid sequence: CASSTRQAPREQYF.